These 4 T cell receptor beta chains originate from one sample sequenced in a study of control samples from healthy donors and cancer patients. Repertoires were generated with immunoSEQ multiplex PCR, while TCRdb's copy carries only in-frame clones and drops some. The sample has fewer than 200,000 clones; 96% are singletons. Material for sequencing was blood. The source of these receptors is a woman under 40 in good health.

The rearrangement links TRBV30 to TRBJ2-7; 8 bases are a match to TRBD1. This CDR3 has 14 residues. Trimming cost V 3 bases and J 3 bases; bases outside gene matches: 7. From germline, CDR1 is GTSNPN and CDR2 SVGIG (reference sequence). The CDR3 DNA sequence: TGTGCCTGGAGCGGACAGGGAGAGAACTACGAGCAGTACTTC. Translation gives CAWSGQGENYEQYF.

The rearrangement links TRBV24-1 to TRBJ2-5; tentatively, D is TRBD2 (6 bases). The V end lost 3 bases, the J end lost 2 bases, and 12 bases lay between the germline ends. CDR3 size: 15 residues. Germline V gives CDR1 KGHDR, CDR2 SFDVKD. The CDR3: CATSDPTRWQETQYF. For the CDR3, the DNA is TGTGCCACCAGTGATCCGACTAGGTGGCAAGAGACCCAGTACTTC.

Note on this clone: Other DNA variants within this sample encode the same CDR3. The J gene is TRBJ2-1, the V gene TRBV28; D is uncertain. The CDR3 is made up of 11 amino acids. Germline CDR1 MDHEN, CDR2 SYDVKM. The ends were cut back, 3 bases at V and 4 bases at J, with 1 base in the middle. CDR3 coding DNA: TGTGCCAGCAGTTTGTACAATGAGCAGTTCTTC. This encodes CASSLYNEQFF.

In DNA form, the CDR3 reads TGTGCCAGCAGCTTTCAGGGGGGAGAGGAAAAACTGTTTTTT. It yields the protein CASSFQGGEEKLFF. V gene TRBV7-9 combines with J gene TRBJ1-4, with TRBD1 matching over 7 bases. Trimming removed 3 bases from V and 8 bases from J; junction bases left unmatched: 6. Germline V CDR1 and CDR2: SEHNR, FQNEAQ (reference sequence). The CDR3 loop spans 14 amino acids.